Listed below are T cell receptor beta chains from one sample, sequenced in a study of T cell changes during pregnancy in multiple sclerosis. Assay used: immunoSEQ multiplex PCR; TCRdb lists only in-frame clones, some missing. The profile shows 65,000 to 85,000 clones, over 85% of them singletons. The input for sequencing was CD4+ T cells from peripheral blood mononuclear cells, taken after pregnancy. Every receptor here comes from a female donor with multiple sclerosis, enrolled in a pregnancy study. CDR3s include the opening cysteine and the closing phenylalanine or tryptophan. The D gene is left open where the match is weak. Clone size appears in some rows only: once, few, many, or a class for an expanded clone.

j_call,v_call,clone_size,d_call,cdr3_length,cdr3_aa,cdr3_nt
TRBJ2-3,TRBV6-1,.,TRBD2,14,CASSRAGRRDTQYF,TGTGCCAGCAGTAGAGCGGGACGGAGAGATACGCAGTATTTT
TRBJ2-3,TRBV6-5,.,TRBD2,15,CASSLSSGASRTQYF,TGTGCCAGCAGTTTATCCAGCGGGGCGTCGAGAACGCAGTATTTT
TRBJ2-6,TRBV6-5,.,.,16,CASSYRGAAGANVLTF,TGTGCCAGCAGTTACCGCGGGGCAGCTGGGGCCAACGTCCTGACTTTC
TRBJ1-5,TRBV28,.,.,12,CASNRGNQPQHF,TGTGCCAGCAACAGGGGCAATCAGCCCCAGCATTTT
TRBJ1-2,TRBV28,.,.,17,CASTSEVHRRANYGYTF,TGTGCCAGCACCTCCGAGGTACACAGGCGCGCTAACTATGGCTACACCTTC
TRBJ2-1,TRBV19,once,TRBD1,14,CASSIFEGANEQFF,TGTGCCAGTAGTATCTTCGAGGGGGCTAATGAGCAGTTCTTC
TRBJ2-5,TRBV28,.,TRBD1,15,CASRAPTGPGETQYF,TGTGCCAGCAGAGCCCCGACAGGGCCGGGGGAGACCCAGTACTTC
TRBJ2-3,TRBV9,.,TRBD2,15,CASSVSGISTDTQYF,TGTGCCAGCAGCGTTAGCGGGATCAGCACAGATACGCAGTATTTT
TRBJ2-7,TRBV7-9,.,TRBD1,16,CASSLGDRGRSYEQYF,TGTGCCAGCAGCTTAGGGGACAGGGGGCGATCCTACGAGCAGTACTTC
TRBJ2-3,TRBV28,.,.,15,CASSLPRLGAGTQYF,TGTGCCAGCAGTTTACCCCGGTTGGGGGCTGGGACGCAGTATTTT
TRBJ2-2,TRBV9,few,TRBD2,17,CASSVVGLAGGTGELFF,TGTGCCAGCAGCGTAGTGGGTCTAGCGGGAGGTACCGGGGAGCTGTTTTTT
TRBJ2-4,TRBV2,.,TRBD2,15,CASSEGGTRVDIQYF,TGTGCCAGCAGTGAAGGGGGGACTAGAGTAGACATTCAGTACTTC
TRBJ2-1,TRBV9,.,.,14,CASSVGQGYNEQFF,TGTGCCAGCAGCGTAGGTCAGGGCTACAATGAGCAGTTCTTC
TRBJ2-5,TRBV18,.,TRBD1,16,CASSPLFRTGEETQYF,TGTGCCAGCTCACCACTTTTCCGGACAGGGGAGGAGACCCAGTACTTC
TRBJ2-7,TRBV27,once,TRBD2,16,CASSLSAGGFTYEQYF,TGTGCCAGCAGTTTATCAGCGGGGGGATTTACCTACGAGCAGTACTTC
TRBJ2-7,TRBV7-2,.,.,15,CASSLVFGTSHEQYF,TGTGCCAGCAGCTTAGTGTTCGGGACATCCCACGAGCAGTACTTC
TRBJ2-3,TRBV28,.,.,15,CASSSPQVTTDTQYF,TGTGCCAGCAGTTCCCCACAGGTTACCACAGATACGCAGTATTTT
TRBJ2-1,TRBV25-1,.,.,14,CASSEVQGRYEQFF,TGTGCCAGCAGTGAAGTGCAGGGCCGGTATGAGCAGTTCTTC
TRBJ2-1,TRBV4-2,.,TRBD2,19,CASSQVRSGRNPSYNEQFF,TGTGCCAGCAGCCAAGTCAGGAGCGGGAGGAACCCTTCCTACAATGAGCAGTTCTTC
TRBJ2-2,TRBV2,.,.,14,CASSRTDYTGELFF,TGTGCCAGCAGTAGGACAGACTACACCGGGGAGCTGTTTTTT
TRBJ2-5,TRBV11-2,.,TRBD2,16,CASSFSGLAGDQTQYF,TGTGCCAGCAGCTTCAGTGGGCTAGCGGGAGATCAGACCCAGTACTTC
TRBJ1-4,TRBV2,.,TRBD1,14,CASSRTGSNEKLFF,TGTGCCAGCAGCCGGACAGGTTCTAATGAAAAACTGTTTTTT
TRBJ1-4,TRBV2,once,.,12,CASKPVNEKLFF,TGTGCCAGCAAGCCGGTAAATGAAAAACTGTTTTTT
TRBJ1-5,TRBV19,few,.,13,CAGGQYSNQPQHF,TGTGCCGGCGGACAGTATAGCAATCAGCCCCAGCATTTT
TRBJ1-1,TRBV28,.,.,11,CASSEEGRAFF,TGTGCCAGCAGTGAGGAGGGAAGGGCTTTCTTT